This T cell receptor beta chain was found in a study of blood T cell repertoires in COVID-19. Study-level background: The United States, Italy and Spain supplied acute and convalescent COVID-19 samples. T cells, B-cell-depleted T cells, or PBMCs supplied cDNA or gDNA.

V lost 2 bases and J 8 bases, leaving 15 bases between the germline ends. CDR3 length equals 14 residues. Germline V gene lookup returns CDR1 SNHLY and CDR2 FYNNEI. In the original workflow: Nucleated cell number was recorded as an estimate derived from reference gene primer amplification. Sequencing used immunoSEQ multiplex PCR; TCRdb keeps in-frame clones, though not all of them. V and J calls and clone size are copied from that table; D and trimming were computed from the DNA. The sample consists of approximately 70,000 clones, 85% to 90% of them appearing once. The J gene is TRBJ1-2, the V gene TRBV2, with D possibly matching TRBD1 (6 bases). The TCR was taken from a man aged 65 to 79 with active or convalescent COVID-19. The source material was peripheral blood. CDR3 nucleotide sequence: TGTGCCAGCAGTGAAAGGGGGGGCAGAGGCGGCTACACCTTC. The encoded protein is CASSERGGRGGYTF.